Listed below are T cell receptor beta chains from one sample, sequenced in a study of PD-L1 blockade in urothelial cancer. Sequenced by immunoSEQ multiplex PCR; TCRdb stores in-frame clones only, minus some. The sample lists tens of thousands of clones; around 88% were seen once. The specimen was PBMCs, collected around atezolizumab (anti-PD-L1) treatment. All receptors come from a woman aged 60-75 years with urothelial cancer. Both conserved end residues are part of each CDR3. A D gene is named only where the DNA matches it firmly. Some rows have no size entry. The others give once, few or many, or a class for an expanded clone.

clone_size: -; v_call: TRBV28; j_call: TRBJ2-7; d_call: TRBD2; cdr3_nt: TGTGCCAGCAGTTTAGAGCGACTAGCGGGAAGAAACTACGAGCAGTACTTC; cdr3_aa: CASSLERLAGRNYEQYF
clone_size: -; v_call: TRBV11-2; j_call: TRBJ1-4; d_call: TRBD1; cdr3_nt: TGTGCCAGCAGCTACAGGGGGACTAATGAAAAACTGTTTTTT; cdr3_aa: CASSYRGTNEKLFF
clone_size: -; v_call: TRBV18; j_call: TRBJ2-2; d_call: TRBD2; cdr3_nt: TGTGCCAGCTCACGAAGACTAGCTGACGGGGAGCTGTTTTTT; cdr3_aa: CASSRRLADGELFF
clone_size: -; v_call: TRBV4-2; j_call: TRBJ1-5; d_call: TRBD1; cdr3_nt: TGTGCCAGCAGCCAGGGCCCCGGACAGGTCTTGCATTTT; cdr3_aa: CASSQGPGQVLHF
clone_size: -; v_call: TRBV18; j_call: TRBJ2-5; d_call: TRBD2; cdr3_nt: TGTGCCAGCAATACCGGGACTAGCTTCGGTGAGACCCAGTACTTC; cdr3_aa: CASNTGTSFGETQYF
clone_size: -; v_call: TRBV6-6; j_call: TRBJ1-2; d_call: -; cdr3_nt: TGTGCCAGCAGTAGGGGCCACCCGGATGGCTACACCTTC; cdr3_aa: CASSRGHPDGYTF
clone_size: -; v_call: TRBV29-1; j_call: TRBJ1-2; d_call: -; cdr3_nt: TGCAGCGTTGACTTCAACTATGGCTACACCTTC; cdr3_aa: CSVDFNYGYTF
clone_size: -; v_call: TRBV27; j_call: TRBJ1-5; d_call: -; cdr3_nt: TGTGCCAGCAGTTTAGCTAACTCCGGACAGCTAAAAGGTCAGCCCCAGCATTTT; cdr3_aa: CASSLANSGQLKGQPQHF
clone_size: -; v_call: TRBV7-8; j_call: TRBJ2-1; d_call: TRBD2; cdr3_nt: TGTGCCAGCAGCACTGCGGGGGGGCTTGGTGAGCAGTTCTTC; cdr3_aa: CASSTAGGLGEQFF
clone_size: -; v_call: TRBV9; j_call: TRBJ2-3; d_call: -; cdr3_nt: TGTGCCAGCAGCGTAGGGAGTCATGGCACAGATACGCAGTATTTT; cdr3_aa: CASSVGSHGTDTQYF
clone_size: -; v_call: TRBV28; j_call: TRBJ2-2; d_call: TRBD1; cdr3_nt: TGTGCCAGCAGTATCCCCCGGACAGGGATCACCGGGGAGCTGTTTTTT; cdr3_aa: CASSIPRTGITGELFF
clone_size: -; v_call: TRBV5-1; j_call: TRBJ2-7; d_call: -; cdr3_nt: TGCGCCAGCAGCTGGAGAGGCAGGGCTAACGAGCAGTACTTC; cdr3_aa: CASSWRGRANEQYF
clone_size: -; v_call: TRBV18; j_call: TRBJ2-2; d_call: TRBD1; cdr3_nt: TGTGCCAGCTCACCCGGACAGGCGAACACCGGGGAGCTGTTTTTT; cdr3_aa: CASSPGQANTGELFF
clone_size: -; v_call: TRBV27; j_call: TRBJ1-1; d_call: -; cdr3_nt: TGTGCCAGCAGTTTATCGAGGCAGGGAACCGTTAAGCTAACTGAAGCTTTCTTT; cdr3_aa: CASSLSRQGTVKLTEAFF
clone_size: -; v_call: TRBV9; j_call: TRBJ2-1; d_call: -; cdr3_nt: TGTGCCAGCAGCGTAGCGGGGGGCCGCAATGAGCAGTTCTTC; cdr3_aa: CASSVAGGRNEQFF
clone_size: -; v_call: TRBV6-5; j_call: TRBJ2-7; d_call: TRBD1; cdr3_nt: TGTGCCAGCAGCCCCCAAGGGACAGGGTATGTGCAGTACTTC; cdr3_aa: CASSPQGTGYVQYF
clone_size: -; v_call: TRBV6-5; j_call: TRBJ2-1; d_call: TRBD2; cdr3_nt: TGTGCCAGCAGGCTTAGCGGGTTCATAAGCCATGAGCAGTTCTTC; cdr3_aa: CASRLSGFISHEQFF
clone_size: once; v_call: TRBV4-3; j_call: TRBJ1-4; d_call: -; cdr3_nt: TGCGCCAGCAGCCAAGTAAAAGGGGTAATCGGTGAAAAACTGTTTTTT; cdr3_aa: CASSQVKGVIGEKLFF
clone_size: -; v_call: TRBV7-9; j_call: TRBJ2-7; d_call: TRBD1; cdr3_nt: TGTGCCAGCAGCTTTGGTGAGGACAGGGCCGCGTACTTC; cdr3_aa: CASSFGEDRAAYF
clone_size: -; v_call: TRBV19; j_call: TRBJ1-5; d_call: -; cdr3_nt: TGTGCCAGTAGGCTCCAGGGTGGAAGCAATCAGCCCCAGCATTTT; cdr3_aa: CASRLQGGSNQPQHF
clone_size: -; v_call: TRBV5-4; j_call: TRBJ2-7; d_call: -; cdr3_nt: TGTGCCAGCAGCCTCAGAGGGGGGGGGTCCTACGAGCAGTACTTC; cdr3_aa: CASSLRGGGSYEQYF
clone_size: -; v_call: TRBV7-8; j_call: TRBJ1-1; d_call: TRBD1; cdr3_nt: TGTGCCAGCAGCACCGGGGACAGGGGGCTGAACACTGAAGCTTTCTTT; cdr3_aa: CASSTGDRGLNTEAFF
clone_size: -; v_call: TRBV7-9; j_call: TRBJ1-4; d_call: -; cdr3_nt: TGTGCCAGCAGCGATCTCGGGGAAAAACTGTTTTTT; cdr3_aa: CASSDLGEKLFF
clone_size: -; v_call: TRBV5-1; j_call: TRBJ2-7; d_call: -; cdr3_nt: TGCGCCAGCAGCTTGCGGGGGTCCTACGAGCAGTACTTC; cdr3_aa: CASSLRGSYEQYF
clone_size: -; v_call: TRBV10-2; j_call: TRBJ2-1; d_call: -; cdr3_nt: TGCGCCAGCAGTGAACTAGACCTCATATACAATGAGCAGTTCTTC; cdr3_aa: CASSELDLIYNEQFF
clone_size: -; v_call: TRBV6-1; j_call: TRBJ1-5; d_call: TRBD1; cdr3_nt: TGTGCCAGCAAGAAACAGGGGATCAATCAGCCCCAGCATTTT; cdr3_aa: CASKKQGINQPQHF
clone_size: -; v_call: TRBV5-6; j_call: TRBJ2-2; d_call: TRBD1; cdr3_nt: TGTGCCAGCAGCACCGGGACAGGGGCTTTCCTTTTGGGCACCGGGGAGCTGTTTTTT; cdr3_aa: CASSTGTGAFLLGTGELFF
clone_size: -; v_call: TRBV7-2; j_call: TRBJ2-7; d_call: -; cdr3_nt: TGTGCCAGCAGCTTTCAAGGGGCCAGTACTTTGGAGCAGTACTTC; cdr3_aa: CASSFQGASTLEQYF
clone_size: -; v_call: TRBV10-3; j_call: TRBJ2-1; d_call: -; cdr3_nt: TGTGCCATCAGCGTACCCCTAGCGGACAGCTCCTACAATGAGCAGTTCTTC; cdr3_aa: CAISVPLADSSYNEQFF
clone_size: many; v_call: TRBV4-1; j_call: TRBJ2-1; d_call: TRBD2; cdr3_nt: TGCGCCAGCAGCCAAGGGGTTAGCGGGGGGGCGTCCTACAATGAGCAGTTCTTC; cdr3_aa: CASSQGVSGGASYNEQFF
clone_size: once; v_call: TRBV2; j_call: TRBJ2-7; d_call: TRBD1; cdr3_nt: TGTGCCAGCAGTAGGGACAGCTACGAGCAGTACTTC; cdr3_aa: CASSRDSYEQYF
clone_size: -; v_call: TRBV11-1; j_call: TRBJ2-7; d_call: TRBD1; cdr3_nt: TGTGCCAGCAGCTTCGGACAGGTTGAAACCTACGAGCAGTACTTC; cdr3_aa: CASSFGQVETYEQYF
clone_size: -; v_call: TRBV18; j_call: TRBJ1-6; d_call: -; cdr3_nt: TGTGCCAGCTCACTAGAACGCTTCGATTATAATTCACCCCTCCACTTT; cdr3_aa: CASSLERFDYNSPLHF
clone_size: -; v_call: TRBV2; j_call: TRBJ2-7; d_call: -; cdr3_nt: TGTGCCAGCAGCGACGCCAGGGGCCCTACCTACGAGCAGTACTTC; cdr3_aa: CASSDARGPTYEQYF
clone_size: -; v_call: TRBV7-6; j_call: TRBJ1-1; d_call: -; cdr3_nt: TGTGCCAGCAGCTTTCAGGGTACGACTGAAGCTTTCTTT; cdr3_aa: CASSFQGTTEAFF
clone_size: -; v_call: TRBV7-2; j_call: TRBJ2-7; d_call: TRBD2; cdr3_nt: TGTGCCAGCAGCGGAGGACTAGCGGGGGGGCTCTACGAGCAGTACTTC; cdr3_aa: CASSGGLAGGLYEQYF
clone_size: -; v_call: TRBV7-2; j_call: TRBJ2-6; d_call: -; cdr3_nt: TGTGCCAGCAGCCCGCTGGGCTTTGGGGCCAACGTCCTGACTTTC; cdr3_aa: CASSPLGFGANVLTF
clone_size: -; v_call: TRBV10-2; j_call: TRBJ2-3; d_call: TRBD1; cdr3_nt: TGCGCCAGCAGGATACAGGGGATCACAGATACGCAGTATTTT; cdr3_aa: CASRIQGITDTQYF
clone_size: -; v_call: TRBV19; j_call: TRBJ1-1; d_call: -; cdr3_nt: TGTGCCAGTAGTAAGGCGGCTCGGACTGAAGCTTTCTTT; cdr3_aa: CASSKAARTEAFF
clone_size: -; v_call: TRBV4-3; j_call: TRBJ1-3; d_call: -; cdr3_nt: TGCGCCAGCAGCAGGACGACAGGCCTCTCTGGAAACACCATATATTTT; cdr3_aa: CASSRTTGLSGNTIYF
clone_size: -; v_call: TRBV4-3; j_call: TRBJ1-2; d_call: -; cdr3_nt: TGCGCCAGCAGCCAAGAGCAGGGGCCGCTCTATGGCTACACCTTC; cdr3_aa: CASSQEQGPLYGYTF
clone_size: once; v_call: TRBV9; j_call: TRBJ2-3; d_call: -; cdr3_nt: TGTGCCAGCAGCCGGTCAGAGGGAGGTTTCGCAGATACGCAGTATTTT; cdr3_aa: CASSRSEGGFADTQYF
clone_size: -; v_call: TRBV4-3; j_call: TRBJ1-2; d_call: -; cdr3_nt: TGCGCCAGCAGCCAAGATACAGGGAACTATGGCTACACCTTC; cdr3_aa: CASSQDTGNYGYTF
clone_size: -; v_call: TRBV15; j_call: TRBJ1-3; d_call: -; cdr3_nt: TGTGCCACCAGCAGAGACCTCTCTGGAAACACCATATATTTT; cdr3_aa: CATSRDLSGNTIYF
clone_size: -; v_call: TRBV25-1; j_call: TRBJ1-4; d_call: -; cdr3_nt: TGTGCCAGCAGTCATTGGACTCAAGAGAATGAAAAACTGTTTTTT; cdr3_aa: CASSHWTQENEKLFF
clone_size: -; v_call: TRBV7-2; j_call: TRBJ1-6; d_call: TRBD1; cdr3_nt: TGTGCCAGCAGCTTAGTGGTAAACAGGGGGAATTCACCCCTCCACTTT; cdr3_aa: CASSLVVNRGNSPLHF
clone_size: -; v_call: TRBV27; j_call: TRBJ1-2; d_call: TRBD1; cdr3_nt: TGTGCCAGCAGTTACAGGGGGGCCTATGGCTACACCTTC; cdr3_aa: CASSYRGAYGYTF
clone_size: once; v_call: TRBV5-1; j_call: TRBJ2-5; d_call: TRBD1; cdr3_nt: TGCGCCAGCAGCCCGGGACAGGGCTGGGAGACCCAGTACTTC; cdr3_aa: CASSPGQGWETQYF
clone_size: -; v_call: TRBV4-3; j_call: TRBJ2-7; d_call: TRBD2; cdr3_nt: TGCGCCAGCAGCCAAGATTGGAGTAGCGGGTTCGAGCAGTACTTC; cdr3_aa: CASSQDWSSGFEQYF
clone_size: -; v_call: TRBV5-4; j_call: TRBJ1-2; d_call: -; cdr3_nt: TGTGCCAGCAGCTCGGCCTCAGGGTATGGCTACACCTTC; cdr3_aa: CASSSASGYGYTF
clone_size: -; v_call: TRBV19; j_call: TRBJ2-4; d_call: -; cdr3_nt: TGTGCCAGTAGTAGCGACAGTTGGGAAGATCGAGAAAACATTCAGTACTTC; cdr3_aa: CASSSDSWEDRENIQYF
clone_size: -; v_call: TRBV27; j_call: TRBJ2-1; d_call: -; cdr3_nt: TGTGCCAGCAGTTCCCTACTGCGGGACTCCTACAATGAGCAGTTCTTC; cdr3_aa: CASSSLLRDSYNEQFF
clone_size: -; v_call: TRBV5-1; j_call: TRBJ2-5; d_call: -; cdr3_nt: TGCGCCAGCAGCGAACAGGGATCAGAGACCCAGTACTTC; cdr3_aa: CASSEQGSETQYF
clone_size: -; v_call: TRBV7-2; j_call: TRBJ2-5; d_call: TRBD2; cdr3_nt: TGTGCCAGCAGCCCTTCGGGGGGGCAAGGAGAGACCCAGTACTTC; cdr3_aa: CASSPSGGQGETQYF
clone_size: few; v_call: TRBV2; j_call: TRBJ1-2; d_call: -; cdr3_nt: TGTGCCAGCAACCGAGGACAGCGCTATGGCTACACCTTC; cdr3_aa: CASNRGQRYGYTF
clone_size: -; v_call: TRBV18; j_call: TRBJ2-7; d_call: -; cdr3_nt: TGTGCCAGCTCACCACCTTTTTCAGGGGTACGCGACGAGCAGTACTTC; cdr3_aa: CASSPPFSGVRDEQYF
clone_size: -; v_call: TRBV7-7; j_call: TRBJ2-4; d_call: TRBD2; cdr3_nt: TGTGCCAGCCAGGATAGCGGGAGAAAAAAAAACATTCAGTACTTC; cdr3_aa: CASQDSGRKKNIQYF
clone_size: few; v_call: TRBV6-1; j_call: TRBJ2-3; d_call: TRBD2; cdr3_nt: TGTGCCAGCACCGGGACTAGCGGGGGGTTAGATACGCAGTATTTT; cdr3_aa: CASTGTSGGLDTQYF
clone_size: -; v_call: TRBV6-6; j_call: TRBJ1-1; d_call: TRBD1; cdr3_nt: TGTGCCAGCAGTTTAGTACAGGGGAGTGTCACTGAAGCTTTCTTT; cdr3_aa: CASSLVQGSVTEAFF
clone_size: -; v_call: TRBV4-3; j_call: TRBJ2-1; d_call: -; cdr3_nt: TGCGCCAGCAGCCAAGAAGGGGCGGGAAAAATATACAATGAGCAGTTCTTC; cdr3_aa: CASSQEGAGKIYNEQFF